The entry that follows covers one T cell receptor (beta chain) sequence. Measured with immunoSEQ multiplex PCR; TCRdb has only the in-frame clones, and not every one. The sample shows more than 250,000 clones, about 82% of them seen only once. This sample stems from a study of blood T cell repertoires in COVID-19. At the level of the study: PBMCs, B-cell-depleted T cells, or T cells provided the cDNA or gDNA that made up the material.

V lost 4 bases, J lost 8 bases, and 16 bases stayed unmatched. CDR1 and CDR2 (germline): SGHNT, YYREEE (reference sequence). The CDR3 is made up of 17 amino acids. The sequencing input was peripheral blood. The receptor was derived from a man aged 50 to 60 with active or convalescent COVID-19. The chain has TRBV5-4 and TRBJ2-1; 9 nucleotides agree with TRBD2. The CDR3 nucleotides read TGTGCCAGCAGCCCCAGGGCGGCTAGCGGGATTGTGGATGAGCAGTTCTTC. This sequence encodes CASSPRAASGIVDEQFF.